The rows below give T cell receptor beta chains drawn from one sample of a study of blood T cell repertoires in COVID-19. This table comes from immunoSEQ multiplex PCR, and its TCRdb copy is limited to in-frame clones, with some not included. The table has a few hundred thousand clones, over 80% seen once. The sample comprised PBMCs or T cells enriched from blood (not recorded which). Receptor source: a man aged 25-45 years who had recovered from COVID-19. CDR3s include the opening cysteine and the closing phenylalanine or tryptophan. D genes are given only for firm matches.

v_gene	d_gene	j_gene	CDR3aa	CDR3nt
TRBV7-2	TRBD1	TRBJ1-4	CASSPFVTRGSEKLFF	TGTGCCAGCAGCCCTTTCGTCACCAGGGGGAGTGAAAAACTGTTTTTT
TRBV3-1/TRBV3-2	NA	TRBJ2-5	CASSQAGETQYF	TGTGCCAGCAGCCAAGCGGGGGAGACCCAGTACTTC
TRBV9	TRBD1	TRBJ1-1	CASSPGQGAVAFF	TGTGCCAGCAGCCCCGGACAGGGGGCAGTAGCTTTCTTT
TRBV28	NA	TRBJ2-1	CASRQRTVGGSRDEQFF	TGTGCCAGCAGGCAAAGGACAGTTGGGGGCAGCCGCGATGAGCAGTTCTTC
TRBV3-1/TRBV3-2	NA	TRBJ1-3	CASSQERRLSGNTIYF	TGTGCCAGCAGCCAAGAACGGAGACTCTCTGGAAACACCATATATTTT
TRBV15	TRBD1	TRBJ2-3	CATSRPPGTGDGTDTQYF	TGTGCCACCAGCAGACCTCCCGGGACAGGGGACGGCACAGATACGCAGTATTTT
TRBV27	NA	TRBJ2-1	CATKQTGYNNEQFF	TGTGCCACTAAACAAACAGGGTACAACAATGAGCAGTTCTTC
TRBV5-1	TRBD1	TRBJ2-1	CASSLQGGKYNEQFF	TGCGCCAGCAGCTTACAGGGGGGAAAATACAATGAGCAGTTCTTC
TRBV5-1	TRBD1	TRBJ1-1	CASSFRQGNVEAFF	TGCGCCAGCAGCTTTCGACAGGGTAATGTTGAAGCTTTCTTT
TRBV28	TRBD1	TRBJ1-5	CASSLTGGAHQPQHF	TGTGCCAGCAGCCTTACAGGGGGCGCCCATCAGCCCCAGCATTTT
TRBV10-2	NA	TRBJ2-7	CASRSGEQYF	TGCGCCAGCAGGAGCGGCGAGCAGTACTTC
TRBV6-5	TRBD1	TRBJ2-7	CASRRQGIRFYEQYF	TGTGCCAGCAGGAGACAGGGAATCAGGTTCTACGAGCAGTACTTC
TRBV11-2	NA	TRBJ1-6	CASSLNRDNSPLHF	TGTGCCAGCAGCTTAAACAGGGATAATTCACCCCTCCACTTT
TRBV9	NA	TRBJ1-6	CASTPGGSYNSPLHF	TGTGCCAGCACCCCCGGGGGCTCCTATAATTCACCCCTCCACTTT
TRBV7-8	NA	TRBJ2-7	CASSFGLAQTYEQYF	TGTGCCAGCAGCTTCGGCCTAGCCCAGACCTACGAGCAGTACTTC
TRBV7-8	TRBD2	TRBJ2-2	CASSLVGGGVNTGELFF	TGTGCCAGCAGCTTAGTTGGCGGGGGGGTGAACACCGGGGAGCTGTTTTTT
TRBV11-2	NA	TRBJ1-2	CASSSLQARHAYGYTF	TGTGCCAGCAGCTCACTTCAAGCCCGACATGCCTATGGCTACACCTTC
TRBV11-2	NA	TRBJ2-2	CASSLAQGPTGELFF	TGTGCCAGCAGCTTAGCCCAGGGGCCCACCGGGGAGCTGTTTTTT
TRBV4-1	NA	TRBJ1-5	CASSQIGGGQPQHF	TGCGCCAGCAGCCAAATCGGGGGAGGTCAGCCCCAGCATTTT
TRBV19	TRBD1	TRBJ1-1	CASFRDRKNTEAFF	TGTGCCAGTTTCCGGGACAGGAAGAACACTGAAGCTTTCTTT
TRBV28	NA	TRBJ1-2	CASKGYGGSDYGYTF	TGTGCCAGCAAGGGCTATGGGGGCAGTGACTATGGCTACACCTTC
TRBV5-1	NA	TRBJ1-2	CASSLPGDYGYTF	TGCGCCAGCAGCTTACCCGGGGACTATGGCTACACCTTC
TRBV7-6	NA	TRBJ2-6	CASSSWSVRRSSGANVLTF	TGTGCCAGCAGCTCCTGGAGCGTCCGGAGGAGCTCTGGGGCCAACGTCCTGACTTTC